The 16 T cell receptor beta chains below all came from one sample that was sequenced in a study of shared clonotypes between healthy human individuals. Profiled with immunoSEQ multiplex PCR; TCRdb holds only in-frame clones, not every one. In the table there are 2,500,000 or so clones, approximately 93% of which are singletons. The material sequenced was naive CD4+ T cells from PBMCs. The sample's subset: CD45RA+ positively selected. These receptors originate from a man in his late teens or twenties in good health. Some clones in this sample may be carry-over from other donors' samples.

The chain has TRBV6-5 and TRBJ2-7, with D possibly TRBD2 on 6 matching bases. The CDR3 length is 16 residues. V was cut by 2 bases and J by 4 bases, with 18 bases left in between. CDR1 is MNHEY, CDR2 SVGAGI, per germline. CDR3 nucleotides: TGTGCCAGCAGTTACAAGCCAGCTAGCGTAGTTTACGAGCAGTACTTC. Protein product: CASSYKPASVVYEQYF.

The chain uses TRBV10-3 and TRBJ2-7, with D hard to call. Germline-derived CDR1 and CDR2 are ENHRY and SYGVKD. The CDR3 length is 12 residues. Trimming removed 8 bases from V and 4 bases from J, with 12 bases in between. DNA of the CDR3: TGTGCCATCCGATTGACTGAATACGAGCAGTACTTC. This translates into CAIRLTEYEQYF.

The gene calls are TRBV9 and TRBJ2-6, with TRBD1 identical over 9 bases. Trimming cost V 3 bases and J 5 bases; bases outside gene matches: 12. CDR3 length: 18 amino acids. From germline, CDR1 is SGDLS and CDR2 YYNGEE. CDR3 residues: CASSARDRAFSRANVLTF. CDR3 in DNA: TGTGCCAGCAGCGCCCGGGACAGGGCTTTCTCCAGGGCCAACGTCCTGACTTTC.

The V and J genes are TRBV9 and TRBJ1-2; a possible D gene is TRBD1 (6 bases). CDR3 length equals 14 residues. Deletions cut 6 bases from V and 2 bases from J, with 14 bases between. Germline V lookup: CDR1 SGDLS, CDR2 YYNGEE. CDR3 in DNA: TGTGCCAGCACCGTGACAGGTACAAACTATGGCTACACCTTC. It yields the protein CASTVTGTNYGYTF.

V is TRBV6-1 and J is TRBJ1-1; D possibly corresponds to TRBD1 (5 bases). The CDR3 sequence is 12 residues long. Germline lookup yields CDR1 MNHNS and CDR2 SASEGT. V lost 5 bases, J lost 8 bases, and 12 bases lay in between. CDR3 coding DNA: TGTGCCAGCAGTCAAAAGGGGAGGGAAGCTTTCTTT. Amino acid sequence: CASSQKGREAFF.

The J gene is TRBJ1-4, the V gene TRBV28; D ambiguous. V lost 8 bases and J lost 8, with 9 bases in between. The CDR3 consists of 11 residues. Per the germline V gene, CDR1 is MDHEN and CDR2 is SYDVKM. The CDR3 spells CASDGREKLFF. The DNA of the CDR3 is TGTGCCAGCGATGGACGGGAAAAACTGTTTTTT.

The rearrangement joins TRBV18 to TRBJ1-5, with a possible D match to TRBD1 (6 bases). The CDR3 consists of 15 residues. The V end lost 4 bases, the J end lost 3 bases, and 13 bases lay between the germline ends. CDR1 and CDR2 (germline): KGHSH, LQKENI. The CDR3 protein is CASSQLGGANQPQHF. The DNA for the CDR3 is TGTGCCAGCTCACAATTAGGGGGGGCCAATCAGCCCCAGCATTTT.

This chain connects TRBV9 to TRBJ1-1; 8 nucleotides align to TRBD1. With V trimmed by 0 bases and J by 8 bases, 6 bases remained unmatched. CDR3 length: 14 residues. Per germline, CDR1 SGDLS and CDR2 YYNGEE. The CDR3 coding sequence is TGTGCCAGCAGCGTAGTGCAGGGGGCGCGAGAAGCTTTCTTT. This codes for CASSVVQGAREAFF.

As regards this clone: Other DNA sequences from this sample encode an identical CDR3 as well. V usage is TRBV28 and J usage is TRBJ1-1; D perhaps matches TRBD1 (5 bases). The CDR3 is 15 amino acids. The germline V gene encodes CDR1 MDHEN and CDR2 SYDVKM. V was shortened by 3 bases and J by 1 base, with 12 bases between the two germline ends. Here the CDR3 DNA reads TGTGCCAGCAGTTTGGGTGGGGCCCGGAACACTGAAGCTTTCTTT. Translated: CASSLGGARNTEAFF. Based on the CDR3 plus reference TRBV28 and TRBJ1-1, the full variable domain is DVKVTQSSRYLVKRTGEKVFLECVQDMDHENMFWYRQDPGLGLRLIYFSYDVKMKEKGDIPEGYSVSREKKERFSLILESASTNQTSMYLCASSLGGARNTEAFFGQGTRLTVV.

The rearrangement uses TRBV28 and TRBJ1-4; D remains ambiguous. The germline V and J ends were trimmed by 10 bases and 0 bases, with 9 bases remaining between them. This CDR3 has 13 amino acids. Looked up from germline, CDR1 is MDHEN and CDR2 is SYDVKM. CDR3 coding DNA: TGTGCCACCTTTGGAGCAACTAATGAAAAACTGTTTTTT. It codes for CATFGATNEKLFF.

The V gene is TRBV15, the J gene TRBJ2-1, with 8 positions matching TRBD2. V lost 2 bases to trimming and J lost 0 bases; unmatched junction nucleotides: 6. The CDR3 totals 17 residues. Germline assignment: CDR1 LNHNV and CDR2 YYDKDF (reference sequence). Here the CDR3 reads CATSRLLSGSSYNEQFF. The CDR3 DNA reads TGTGCCACCAGCAGACTTCTGAGCGGGAGCTCCTACAATGAGCAGTTCTTC.

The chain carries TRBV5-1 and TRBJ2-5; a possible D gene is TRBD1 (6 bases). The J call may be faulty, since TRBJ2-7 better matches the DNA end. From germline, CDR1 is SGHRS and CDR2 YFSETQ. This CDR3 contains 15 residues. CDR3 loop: CASSPRGGIAYEQYF. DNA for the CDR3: TGCGCCAGCAGCCCGAGAGGGGGAATCGCCTACGAGCAGTACTTC.

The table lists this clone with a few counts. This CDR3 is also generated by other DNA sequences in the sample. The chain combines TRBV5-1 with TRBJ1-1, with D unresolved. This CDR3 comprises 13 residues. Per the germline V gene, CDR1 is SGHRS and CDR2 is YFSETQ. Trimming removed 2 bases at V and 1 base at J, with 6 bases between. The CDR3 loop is CASSFDSNTEAFF. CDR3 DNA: TGCGCCAGCAGCTTTGACTCGAACACTGAAGCTTTCTTT. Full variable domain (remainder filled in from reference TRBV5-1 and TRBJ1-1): KAGVTQTPRYLIKTRGQQVTLSCSPISGHRSVSWYQQTPGQGLQFLFEYFSETQRNKGNFPGRFSGRQFSNSRSEMNVSTLELGDSALYLCASSFDSNTEAFFGQGTRLTVV.

CDR3 bases: TGTGCCAGCAGCTTGTCAGGCGGGAGCGCAGATACGCAGTATTTT. It translates to CASSLSGGSADTQYF. This chain uses TRBV5-4 with TRBJ2-3, with TRBD2 matching over 7 bases. The junction had 6 bases not matched to a gene; V was cut back by 1 base and J by 4 bases. Germline V CDR1 and CDR2: SGHNT, YYREEE (reference sequence). The CDR3 length is 15 residues.

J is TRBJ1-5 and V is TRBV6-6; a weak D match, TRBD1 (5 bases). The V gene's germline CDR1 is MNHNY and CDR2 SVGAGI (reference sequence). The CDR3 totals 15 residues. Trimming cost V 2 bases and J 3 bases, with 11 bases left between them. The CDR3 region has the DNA TGTGCCAGCAGTTACCGTTCGACAGCCAATCAGCCCCAGCATTTT. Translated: CASSYRSTANQPQHF.

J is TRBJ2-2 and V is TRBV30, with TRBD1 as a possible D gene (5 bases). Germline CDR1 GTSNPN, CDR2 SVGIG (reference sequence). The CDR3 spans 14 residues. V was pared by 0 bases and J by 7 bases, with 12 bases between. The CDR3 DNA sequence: TGTGCCTGGAGTGTACAAGGGGTTGGCGGGGAGCTGTTTTTT. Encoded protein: CAWSVQGVGGELFF.